These 23 T cell receptor beta chains were all obtained from the same sample, sequenced in a study of blood T cell repertoires in COVID-19. Some clones are missing from TCRdb's copy, which holds only in-frame ones; the method was immunoSEQ multiplex PCR. There are 150,000 to 200,000 clones in the sample; around four fifths occur only once, and under 5.5% lies in the top ten. Sequencing was performed on peripheral blood. These TCRs come from a woman in her thirties with acute or convalescent COVID-19.

V is TRBV30 and J is TRBJ1-4; D remains ambiguous. Trimming took off 3 bases at V and 6 bases at J, with 14 bases between the two ends. CDR3 length: 14 amino acids. Germline V lookup: CDR1 GTSNPN, CDR2 SVGIG (reference sequence). CDR3 protein: CAWRSGSPHEKLFF. In DNA form, the CDR3 reads TGTGCCTGGAGGTCCGGGTCACCGCATGAAAAACTGTTTTTT.

This clone appeared a single time. V and J are TRBV2 and TRBJ2-5, with TRBD1 as a possible D gene (6 bases). The V end was cut by 6 bases, the J end by 10 bases, with 21 bases between. CDR1 is SNHLY and CDR2 is FYNNEI in the germline V gene. CDR3 length equals 14 residues. This CDR3 reads CASRGRQALRVQYF. The CDR3 DNA follows: TGTGCCAGCAGGGGTAGACAGGCCCTTAGGGTCCAGTACTTC.

The chain is built from TRBV3-1 (or the pseudogene TRBV3-2) and TRBJ1-2; 8 bases agree with TRBD1. Unmatched junction bases numbered 12, after V lost 4 bases and J lost 8 bases. Germline values: CDR1 LGHDT, CDR2 YNNKEL (reference sequence). This CDR3 region has 15 residues. The CDR3 DNA reads TGTGCCAGCAGCCTCTCAGGACAGGGAAGGCTAGGCTACACCTTC. This gives the protein CASSLSGQGRLGYTF.

This chain joins TRBV27 and TRBJ1-2; D not certain. V gave up 6 bases and J gave up 4 bases, with 12 bases separating them. The CDR3 totals 13 residues. Per the germline V gene, CDR1 is MNHEY and CDR2 is SMNVEV (reference sequence). The CDR3 here is CASSRRTTYGYTF. CDR3 nucleotide sequence: TGTGCCAGCAGCCGCCGGACTACCTATGGCTACACCTTC.

J is TRBJ2-5 and V is TRBV9; TRBD2 agrees at 9 bases. CDR3 size: 15 residues. V lost 1 base and J lost 5; bases outside the gene matches: 6. CDR1 and CDR2 from the germline V gene are SGDLS and YYNGEE. CDR3 in amino acids: CASSVLGLAMETQYF. Written as DNA, the CDR3 is TGTGCCAGCAGCGTATTAGGACTAGCGATGGAGACCCAGTACTTC.

V usage is TRBV5-6 and J usage is TRBJ1-4; TRBD1 aligns across 8 bases. V lost 1 base, J lost 5 bases, and 1 base stayed unmatched. CDR1 SGHDT and CDR2 YYEEEE come from the germline V gene. The CDR3 is made up of 14 amino acids. The CDR3 sequence: CASSLTGGNEKLFF. The CDR3 DNA reads TGTGCCAGCAGCTTGACAGGGGGAAATGAAAAACTGTTTTTT.

The chain combines TRBV27 with TRBJ2-7; 7 nucleotides agree with TRBD2. The CDR3 has 15 residues. Germline CDR1 reads MNHEY; CDR2 reads SMNVEV (reference sequence). The ends lost 6 bases at V and 0 bases at J; junction bases unmatched: 8. The CDR3 protein is CASSKGLELSYEQYF. The CDR3 DNA is TGTGCCAGCAGCAAAGGACTAGAACTCTCCTACGAGCAGTACTTC.

This clone was recorded a few times. J is TRBJ2-1 and V is TRBV7-6; 7 nucleotides align to TRBD2. V gave up 5 bases and J gave up 7 bases; unmatched junction bases: 14. The CDR3 runs to 16 residues. Per germline, CDR1 SGHVS and CDR2 FNYEAQ. In DNA, the CDR3 is TGTGCCAGCAGCATCGGACTAGGTCGGGCTTCAAATGAGCAGTTCTTC. Encoded protein: CASSIGLGRASNEQFF.

This chain joins TRBV7-9 and TRBJ1-1, with D possibly being TRBD1 (5 bases). The V end lost 1 base, the J end lost 0 bases, and 6 bases lay between the germline ends. This CDR3 spans 14 amino acids. Looked up from germline, CDR1 is SEHNR and CDR2 is FQNEAQ (reference sequence). CDR3 in DNA: TGTGCCAGCAGCTTAGACAGGCTGAACACTGAAGCTTTCTTT. It codes for CASSLDRLNTEAFF. Drawing the rest from reference TRBV7-9 and TRBJ1-1, the complete variable domain is DTGVSQNPRHKITKRGQNVTFRCDPISEHNRLYWYRQTLGQGPEFLTYFQNEAQLEKSRLLSDRFSAERPKGSFSTLEIQRTEQGDSAMYLCASSLDRLNTEAFFGQGTRLTVV.

The gene calls are TRBV19 and TRBJ1-3, with D tentatively TRBD1 (5 bases). Germline CDR1 and CDR2: LNHDA and SQIVND (reference sequence). The CDR3 runs 15 residues. V was shortened by 3 bases and J by 0 bases, with 9 bases between the two germline ends. In DNA, the CDR3 is TGTGCCAGTAGTATCGGGGGGAGCTCTGGAAACACCATATATTTT. This sequence encodes CASSIGGSSGNTIYF. The whole variable domain, remainder taken from reference TRBV19 and TRBJ1-3, is DGGITQSPKYLFRKEGQNVTLSCEQNLNHDAMYWYRQDPGQGLRLIYYSQIVNDFQKGDIAEGYSVSREKKESFPLTVTSAQKNPTAFYLCASSIGGSSGNTIYFGEGSWLTVV.

V is TRBV27 and J is TRBJ1-2; D call uncertain. Between the trimmed V and J ends, which lost 6 bases and 0 bases, there was a span of 14 bases. In germline, CDR1 is MNHEY, CDR2 SMNVEV (reference sequence). This CDR3 contains 15 residues. CDR3 sequence (DNA): TGTGCCAGCAGCCAACCGAGGAGGGCTAACTATGGCTACACCTTC. It encodes CASSQPRRANYGYTF.

The rearrangement uses TRBV5-5 and TRBJ2-7; 8 positions match TRBD1. Germline CDR1 reads SGHKS; CDR2 reads YYEKEE (reference sequence). The CDR3 covers 14 residues. The trim removed 4 bases at V and 4 bases at J, leaving 7 bases unmatched. This CDR3 is CASSPTGVLYEQYF. Written as DNA, the CDR3 is TGTGCCAGCAGCCCGACAGGGGTCCTTTACGAGCAGTACTTC.

The chain employs TRBV6-4 and TRBJ2-1, with D perhaps matching TRBD1 (6 bases). The CDR3 length is 15 residues. Trimming took off 2 bases at V and 5 bases at J, with 13 bases between the two ends. The V gene's germline CDR1 is MRHNA and CDR2 SNTAGT. The CDR3 loop is CASSDTRGPNNEQFF. The DNA for the CDR3 is TGTGCCAGCAGTGACACCAGGGGCCCTAACAATGAGCAGTTCTTC.

A remark on this clone: The same CDR3 arises from other DNA sequences in this sample as well. The V gene is TRBV9, the J gene TRBJ2-5, with 8 bases fitting TRBD2. The junction had 0 bases not matched to a gene; V was cut back by 0 bases and J by 2 bases. The CDR3 sequence is 14 residues long. The germline V gene encodes CDR1 SGDLS and CDR2 YYNGEE. The DNA for the CDR3 is TGTGCCAGCAGCGTAGGCGGGGGGCAAGAGACCCAGTACTTC. Translation: CASSVGGGQETQYF.

The CDR3 DNA reads as TGTGCCAGCCGCGGGGGGGTTGGAAACACCATATATTTT. It specifies CASRGGVGNTIYF. V gene TRBV6-5 combines with J gene TRBJ1-3; weak D call: TRBD1 (5 bases). V shed 8 bases and J shed 3 bases, with 11 bases lying between them. The CDR3 contains 13 residues. Germline assignment: CDR1 MNHEY and CDR2 SVGAGI.

J is TRBJ2-6 and V is TRBV7-9; TRBD1 is a possible D gene (7 bases). This CDR3 has 18 residues. Germline loops: CDR1 SEHNR, CDR2 FQNEAQ (reference sequence). Trimming shortened V by 3 bases and J by 2 bases, and 17 bases separated the two germline ends. CDR3 loop: CASSFPSGRGAGANVLTF. The DNA of the CDR3 is TGTGCCAGCAGCTTTCCCTCGGGCAGGGGGGCTGGGGCCAACGTCCTGACTTTC.

This clone was counted ten times or more. The chain employs TRBV15 and TRBJ1-6; D gene ambiguous. Trimming removed 1 base at V and 5 bases at J, with 9 bases between. The CDR3 spans 15 residues. From germline, CDR1 is LNHNV and CDR2 YYDKDF (reference sequence). The CDR3 loop is CATSRGRPDNSPLHF. CDR3 DNA sequence: TGTGCCACCAGCAGAGGGAGACCCGATAATTCACCCCTCCACTTT.

The chain couples TRBV30 to TRBJ1-2; D remains ambiguous. This CDR3 region has 12 residues. V was cut by 2 bases and J by 6 bases, with 10 bases left in between. Germline V lookup: CDR1 GTSNPN, CDR2 SVGIG (reference sequence). Here the CDR3 reads CAWSRGLHGYTF. For the CDR3, the DNA is TGTGCCTGGAGTCGGGGTCTCCATGGCTACACCTTC.

The chain employs TRBV7-2 and TRBJ1-2; a possible D gene is TRBD1 (6 bases). V was shortened by 5 bases and J by 7 bases, with 23 bases between the two germline ends. The CDR3 has 16 residues. Germline V CDR1 and CDR2: SGHTA, FQGNSA. In DNA form, the CDR3 reads TGTGCCAGCAGCCTGGGGGCGGCGAAGTCCTTTTCTGGCTACACCTTC. It translates to CASSLGAAKSFSGYTF.

This clone has just one count. The chain is built from TRBV4-2 and TRBJ1-1; D unclear. The CDR3 has 17 residues. Trimming removed 1 base at V and 1 base at J, with 16 bases between. Germline CDR1 is LGHNA and CDR2 is YNFKEQ. The CDR3 nucleotides are TGTGCCAGCAGCCAAGGTATCCGTTCCGAGGGGAACACTGAAGCTTTCTTT. This codes for CASSQGIRSEGNTEAFF.

The J gene is TRBJ2-7, the V gene TRBV2, with 10 bases that match TRBD1. The CDR3 runs 13 residues. Losses at the gene ends were 7 bases for V and 1 base for J; bases not matched to a gene: 1. In germline, CDR1 is SNHLY, CDR2 FYNNEI. The CDR3 nucleotides are TGTGCCAGCACGGGACAGGGGTCCTACGAGCAGTACTTC. It is translated as CASTGQGSYEQYF.

The chain has TRBV7-2 and TRBJ1-3; no clear D. This CDR3 region has 16 residues. The V end was cut by 1 base, the J end by 2 bases, with 12 bases between. Germline V lookup: CDR1 SGHTA, CDR2 FQGNSA. For the CDR3, the DNA is TGTGCCAGCAGCTTAGATCCGGGTCCCACTGGAAACACCATATATTTT. Protein sequence: CASSLDPGPTGNTIYF.

The gene calls are TRBV10-3 and TRBJ1-2; TRBD1 agrees at 8 bases. Trimming cost V 10 bases and J 4 bases; bases outside gene matches: 8. Germline CDR1 is ENHRY and CDR2 is SYGVKD. The CDR3 spans 13 residues. The CDR3 nucleotides read TGTGCCACGGCGGACAGGGTCGGCTATGGCTACACCTTC. This translates into CATADRVGYGYTF.